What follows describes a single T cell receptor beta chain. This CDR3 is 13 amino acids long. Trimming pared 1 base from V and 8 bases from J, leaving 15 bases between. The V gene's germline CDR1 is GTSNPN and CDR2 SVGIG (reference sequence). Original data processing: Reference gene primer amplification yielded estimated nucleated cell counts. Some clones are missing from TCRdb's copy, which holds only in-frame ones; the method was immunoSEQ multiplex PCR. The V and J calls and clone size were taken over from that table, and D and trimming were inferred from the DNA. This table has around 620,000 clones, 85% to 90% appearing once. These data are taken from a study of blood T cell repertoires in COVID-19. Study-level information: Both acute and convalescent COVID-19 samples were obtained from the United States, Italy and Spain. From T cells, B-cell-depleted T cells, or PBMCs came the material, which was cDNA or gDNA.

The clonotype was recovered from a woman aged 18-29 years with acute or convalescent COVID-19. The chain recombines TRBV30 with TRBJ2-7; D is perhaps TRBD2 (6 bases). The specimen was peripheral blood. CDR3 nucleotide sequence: TGTGCCTGGAGTGCCAGCCGGAGGGGACAGCAGTACTTC. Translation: CAWSASRRGQQYF.